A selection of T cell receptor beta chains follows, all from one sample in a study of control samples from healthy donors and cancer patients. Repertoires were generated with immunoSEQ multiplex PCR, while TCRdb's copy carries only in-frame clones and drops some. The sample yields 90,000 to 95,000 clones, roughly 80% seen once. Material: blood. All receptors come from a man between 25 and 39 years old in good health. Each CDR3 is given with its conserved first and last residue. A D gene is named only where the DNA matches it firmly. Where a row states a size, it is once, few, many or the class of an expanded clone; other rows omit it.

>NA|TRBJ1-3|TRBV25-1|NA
CASSEYADSSGNTIYF
TGTGCCAGCAGTGAATATGCGGACAGCTCTGGAAACACCATATATTTT
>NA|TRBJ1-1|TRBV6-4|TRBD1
CASSERTGGTEAFF
TGTGCCAGCAGTGAAAGGACAGGGGGCACTGAAGCTTTCTTT
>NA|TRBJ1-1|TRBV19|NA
CASTPGGRTEAFF
TGTGCCAGTACCCCTGGGGGACGTACTGAAGCTTTCTTT
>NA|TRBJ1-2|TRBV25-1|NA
CASSGGGWDGYTF
TGTGCCAGCAGTGGGGGGGGCTGGGACGGCTACACCTTC
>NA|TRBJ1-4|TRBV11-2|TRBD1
CASSLRGTDSATNEKLFF
TGTGCCAGCAGCTTACGGGGGACAGATTCAGCAACTAATGAAAAACTGTTTTTT
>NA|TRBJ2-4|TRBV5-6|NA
CASSLGLAAGNIQYF
TGTGCCAGCAGCTTGGGTCTAGCCGCCGGAAACATTCAGTACTTC
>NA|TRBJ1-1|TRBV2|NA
CASESDTPNTEAFF
TGTGCCAGCGAGTCTGACACTCCGAACACTGAAGCTTTCTTT
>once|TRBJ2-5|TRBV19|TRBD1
CASSSGGSRETQYF
TGTGCCAGTAGTTCAGGGGGCTCGAGAGAGACCCAGTACTTC
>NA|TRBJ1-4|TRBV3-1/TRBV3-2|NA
CASSGQRNEKLFF
TGTGCCAGCAGCGGACAGCGTAATGAAAAACTGTTTTTT
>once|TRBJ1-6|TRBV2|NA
CASTPLGNSPLHF
TGTGCCAGCACCCCCCTGGGTAATTCACCCCTCCACTTT
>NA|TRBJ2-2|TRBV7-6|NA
CASSPTRLTGELFF
TGTGCCAGCAGCCCCACTAGGCTCACCGGGGAGCTGTTTTTT
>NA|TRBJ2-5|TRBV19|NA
CASSIGTAKETQYF
TGTGCCAGTAGTATTGGGACGGCGAAAGAGACCCAGTACTTC
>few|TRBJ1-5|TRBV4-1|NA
CASSPRDIRVGGNQPQHF
TGCGCCAGCAGCCCTAGGGACATTCGGGTGGGGGGCAATCAGCCCCAGCATTTT
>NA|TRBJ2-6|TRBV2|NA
CASTFFGANVLTF
TGTGCCAGCACCTTCTTTGGGGCCAACGTCCTGACTTTC
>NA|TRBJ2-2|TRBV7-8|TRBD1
CASSLKQGLTGELFF
TGTGCCAGCAGCTTAAAACAGGGGTTGACCGGGGAGCTGTTTTTT
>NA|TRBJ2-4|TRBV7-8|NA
CASSPGGGGALQYVQYF
TGTGCCAGCAGCCCCGGAGGGGGGGGCGCCCTCCAGTATGTTCAGTACTTC
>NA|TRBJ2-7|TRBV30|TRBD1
CAWTPKIWQGAGEQYF
TGTGCCTGGACCCCAAAGATCTGGCAGGGGGCTGGCGAGCAGTACTTC
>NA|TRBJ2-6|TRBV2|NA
CASRGDGANVLTF
TGTGCCAGCCGAGGGGACGGGGCCAACGTCCTGACTTTC
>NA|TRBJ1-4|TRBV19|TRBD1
CASSAGGSTNEKLFF
TGTGCCAGTAGTGCAGGGGGCTCAACTAATGAAAAACTGTTTTTT
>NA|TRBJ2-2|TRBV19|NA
CASSSGWDTGELFF
TGTGCCAGTAGTTCAGGGTGGGACACCGGGGAGCTGTTTTTT
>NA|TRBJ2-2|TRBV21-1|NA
CASSKDPRESNTGELFF
TGTGCCAGCAGCAAAGACCCTCGGGAGTCGAACACCGGGGAGCTGTTTTTT
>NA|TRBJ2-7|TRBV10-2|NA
CASSERGSEQYF
TGCGCCAGCAGTGAAAGGGGGTCCGAGCAGTACTTC
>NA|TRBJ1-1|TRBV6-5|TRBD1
CASSYKTGMSREAFF
TGTGCCAGCAGTTATAAGACAGGGATGAGCCGTGAAGCTTTCTTT
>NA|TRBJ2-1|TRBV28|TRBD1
CASSGRGRWYNEQFF
TGTGCCAGCAGTGGCAGGGGGCGATGGTACAATGAGCAGTTCTTC
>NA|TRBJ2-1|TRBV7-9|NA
CASSLAGWGFF
TGTGCCAGCAGCTTAGCAGGGTGGGGCTTCTTC
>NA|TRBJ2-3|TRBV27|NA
CASSFGQGRGDTQYF
TGTGCCAGCAGTTTCGGGCAGGGTCGGGGTGATACGCAGTATTTT
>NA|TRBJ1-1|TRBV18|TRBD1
CASSPFRDRGNTEAFF
TGTGCCAGCTCACCGTTCCGGGACAGGGGGAACACTGAAGCTTTCTTT
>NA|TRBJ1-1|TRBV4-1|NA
CASSQVEGAEAFF
TGCGCCAGCAGCCAAGTGGAGGGGGCTGAAGCTTTCTTT
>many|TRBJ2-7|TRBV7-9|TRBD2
CASSFRTSGGPSYEQYF
TGTGCCAGCAGCTTCAGGACTAGCGGGGGCCCCTCCTACGAGCAGTACTTC
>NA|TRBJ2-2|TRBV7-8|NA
CASSLLSRGTGELFF
TGTGCCAGCAGCTTACTGAGTAGGGGCACCGGGGAGCTGTTTTTT
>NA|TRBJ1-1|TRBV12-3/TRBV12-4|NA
CASSRGPPATFF
TGTGCCAGCAGCCGTGGACCGCCGGCGACTTTCTTT
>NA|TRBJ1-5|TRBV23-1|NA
CATTVIQGEGYSNQPQHF
TGCGCCACCACAGTCATACAGGGTGAGGGATATAGCAATCAGCCCCAGCATTTT
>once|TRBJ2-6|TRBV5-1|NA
CASSWANVLTF
TGCGCCAGCAGCTGGGCCAACGTCCTGACTTTC
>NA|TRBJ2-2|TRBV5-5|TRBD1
CASSFGTGRELFF
TGTGCCAGCAGCTTCGGGACAGGGAGGGAGCTGTTTTTT
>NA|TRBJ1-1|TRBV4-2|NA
CASSQIFGSEAFF
TGTGCCAGCAGCCAAATTTTCGGGTCTGAAGCTTTCTTT
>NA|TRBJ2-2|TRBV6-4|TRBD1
CAGSELGQPNTGELFF
TGTGCCGGCAGTGAATTGGGACAGCCGAACACCGGGGAGCTGTTTTTT
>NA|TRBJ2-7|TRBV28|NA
CASSFRANHREQYF
TGTGCCAGCAGTTTCCGGGCTAACCATCGCGAGCAGTACTTC
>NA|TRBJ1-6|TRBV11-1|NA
CASSLGYRAGNSPLHF
TGTGCCAGCAGCTTAGGATACAGGGCGGGGAATTCACCCCTCCACTTT
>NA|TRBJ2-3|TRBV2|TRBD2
CASRRLAGGTTDTQYF
TGTGCCAGCAGGCGTCTAGCGGGGGGCACCACAGATACGCAGTATTTT